The present TCR beta chain was sequenced within a study of cytomegalovirus exposure and HLA in healthy donors. Study as a whole: As an earlier analysis found, 150 million to 200 million T cells yielded about 100 million unique TCR beta sequences. As released early, the data held roughly 85 million unique TCRs from HLA-typed donors.

Trimming pared 8 bases from V and 8 bases from J, leaving 24 bases between. Per the germline V gene, CDR1 is LNHDA and CDR2 is SQIVND (reference sequence). CDR3 length: 16 amino acids. Primers for the PCR totalled 60 Vbeta and 13 Jbeta. This table comes from immunoSEQ multiplex PCR, and its TCRdb copy is limited to in-frame clones, with some not included. This table holds approximately 190,000 clones, around three quarters found once. The rearrangement uses TRBV19 and TRBJ1-4; D is possibly TRBD1 (5 bases). The sample consisted of PBMCs. The sequence was obtained from a woman in her thirties in good health and CMV-seropositive. The CDR3 DNA follows: TGTGCCAGTCGATGGAGCAGGGATGTTTTTGGGGAAAAACTGTTTTTT. Translating it yields CASRWSRDVFGEKLFF.